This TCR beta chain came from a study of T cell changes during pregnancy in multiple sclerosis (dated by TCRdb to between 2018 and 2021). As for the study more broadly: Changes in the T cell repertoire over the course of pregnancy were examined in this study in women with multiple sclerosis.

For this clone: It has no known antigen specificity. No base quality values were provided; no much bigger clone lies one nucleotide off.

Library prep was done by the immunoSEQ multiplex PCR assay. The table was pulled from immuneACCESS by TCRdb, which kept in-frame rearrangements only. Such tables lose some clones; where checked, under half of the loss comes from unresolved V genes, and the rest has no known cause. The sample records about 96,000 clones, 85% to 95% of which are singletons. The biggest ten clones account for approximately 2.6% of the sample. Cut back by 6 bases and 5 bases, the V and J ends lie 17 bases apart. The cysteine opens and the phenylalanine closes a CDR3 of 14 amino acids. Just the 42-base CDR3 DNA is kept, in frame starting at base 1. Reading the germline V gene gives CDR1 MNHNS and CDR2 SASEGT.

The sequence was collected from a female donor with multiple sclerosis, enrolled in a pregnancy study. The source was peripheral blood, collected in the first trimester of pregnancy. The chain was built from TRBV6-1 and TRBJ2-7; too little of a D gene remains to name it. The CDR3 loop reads CASRRRGPPNEQYF. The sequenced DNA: TGTGCCAGCAGGAGGCGCGGCCCCCCCAACGAGCAGTACTTC.